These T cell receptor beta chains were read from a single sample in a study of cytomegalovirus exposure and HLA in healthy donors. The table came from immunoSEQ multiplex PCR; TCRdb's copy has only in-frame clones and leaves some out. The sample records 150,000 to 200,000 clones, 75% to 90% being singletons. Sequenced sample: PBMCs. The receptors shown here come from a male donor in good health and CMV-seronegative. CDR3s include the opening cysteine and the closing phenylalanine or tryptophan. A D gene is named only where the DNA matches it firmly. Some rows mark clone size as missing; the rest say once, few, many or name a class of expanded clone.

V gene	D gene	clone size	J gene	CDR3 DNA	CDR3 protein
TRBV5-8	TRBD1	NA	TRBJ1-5	TGTGCCAGCAGCACCCGACAGGGGATGGGCAATCAGCCCCAGCATTTT	CASSTRQGMGNQPQHF
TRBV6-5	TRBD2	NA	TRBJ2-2	TGTGCCACCGGGAGGGGGGCCGGGGAGCTGTTTTTT	CATGRGAGELFF
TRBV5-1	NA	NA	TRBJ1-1	TGCGCCAGCAGCCCTACAAGGGGGAACACTGAAGCTTTCTTT	CASSPTRGNTEAFF
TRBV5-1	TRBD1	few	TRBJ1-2	TGCGCCAGCAGCGGACAGGGGTACGGCTACACCTTC	CASSGQGYGYTF
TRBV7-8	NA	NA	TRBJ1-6	TGTGCCAGCAGCTTGGGCCTTTGGTCCTATAATTCACCCCTCCACTTT	CASSLGLWSYNSPLHF
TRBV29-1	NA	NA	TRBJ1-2	TGCAGCGTTGCTGCGGGAGGGGCTGGACTCTATGGCTACACCTTC	CSVAAGGAGLYGYTF
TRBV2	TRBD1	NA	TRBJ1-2	TGTGCCAGCAACTTTGCTGGGGACAGCCTCTATGGCTACACCTTC	CASNFAGDSLYGYTF
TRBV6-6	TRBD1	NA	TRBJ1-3	TGTGCCAGCAGATACACAGGGGACGGAAACACCATATATTTT	CASRYTGDGNTIYF
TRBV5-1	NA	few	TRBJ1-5	TGCGCCAGCAGCTTGGAGGGGTTTGGTCAGCCCCAGCATTTT	CASSLEGFGQPQHF
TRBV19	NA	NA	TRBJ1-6	TGTGCCAGTAGTTGGGAGAATTCACCCCTCCACTTT	CASSWENSPLHF
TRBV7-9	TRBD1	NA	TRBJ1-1	TGTGCCAGCAGCTTTGAGGGACAGGGTTACGCTGAAGCTTTCTTT	CASSFEGQGYAEAFF
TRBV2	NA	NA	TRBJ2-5	TGTGCCAGCAGTGAAGCGGACCGATCGGGGGAGCAGTACTTC	CASSEADRSGEQYF
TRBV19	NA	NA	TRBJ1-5	TGTGCCAGTAGTCCTCCCGGGGGGCAGGGCGCTCAGCCCCAGCATTTT	CASSPPGGQGAQPQHF